This TCR beta chain was sequenced during a study of T cells after yellow fever vaccination. Overall study findings and caveats: Weaker overall, the secondary response nonetheless peaked faster (day 5 versus 15). Subsequent to the booster, the majority of primary-vaccination clones reappeared (96% CD4, 85% to 90% CD8).

Researchers made TCR cDNA using 5'RACE template switching, and this step added a universal primer site and UMIs. TCRdb called the 5' RACE reads again in MiXCR, with one record for every CDR3 protein. The top ten clones hold approximately 19% of a sample with some 350,000 distinct CDR3 sequences, roughly 9.4% of them seen once. This clonotype was seen more than once but under ten times. What it binds is not known. The length of the CDR3 is 14 residues. V dropped 4 bases and J dropped 4; count of bases not matched to a gene: 1. The chain combines TRBV12-3 or TRBV12-4 with TRBJ2-7; TRBD2 agrees at 13 bases. Sequences were derived from PBMCs, sampled on the day of the first yellow fever vaccination. The source is a man between 18 and 35 years old who received the YFV17D yellow fever vaccine. CDR3 sequence (DNA): TGTGCCAGCAGTTGGACTAGCGGGGGATACGAGCAGTACTTC. Translating gives CASSWTSGGYEQYF.